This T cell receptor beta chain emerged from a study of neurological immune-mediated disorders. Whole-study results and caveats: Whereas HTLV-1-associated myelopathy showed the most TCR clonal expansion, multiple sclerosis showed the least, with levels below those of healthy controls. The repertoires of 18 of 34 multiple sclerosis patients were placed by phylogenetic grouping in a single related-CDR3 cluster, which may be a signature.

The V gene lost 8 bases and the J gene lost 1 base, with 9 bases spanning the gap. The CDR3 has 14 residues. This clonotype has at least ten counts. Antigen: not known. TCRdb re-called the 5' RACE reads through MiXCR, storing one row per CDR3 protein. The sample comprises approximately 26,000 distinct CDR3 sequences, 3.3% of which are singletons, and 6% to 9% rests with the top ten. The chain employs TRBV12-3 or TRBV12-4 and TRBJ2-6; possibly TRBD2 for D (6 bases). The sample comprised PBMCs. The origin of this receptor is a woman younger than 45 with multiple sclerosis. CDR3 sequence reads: CASGRGSGANVLTF. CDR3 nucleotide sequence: TGTGCCAGCGGCCGGGGGTCTGGGGCCAACGTCCTGACTTTC.